What follows describes a single TCR beta chain. Its antigen is still unknown. TCRdb re-derived calls from the 5' RACE reads in MiXCR, one entry per CDR3 protein. This repertoire shows hundreds of thousands of distinct CDR3 sequences, roughly 19% found once; its top ten account for around an eighth. This sample was taken from a study of T cells after yellow fever vaccination. Study-wide points: Weaker in magnitude, the secondary response showed a faster peak on day 5 versus 15. Among all clonotypes, a small share was observed in both CD4 and CD8 compartments.

The CDR3 spans 14 residues. V lost 5 bases and J 2 bases, leaving 13 bases between the germline ends. The sequences come from PBMCs, collected 15 days after the yellow fever booster vaccination. The rearrangement joins TRBV12-3 or TRBV12-4 to TRBJ2-7; D possibly matches TRBD1 or TRBD2 (5 bases each). The receptor comes from a man aged 25-40 years who received the YFV17D yellow fever vaccine. CDR3: CASSPGRSTYEQYF. DNA of the CDR3: TGTGCCAGCAGTCCGGGACGCTCCACCTACGAGCAGTACTTC.